These 18 T cell receptor beta chains originate from one sample sequenced in a study of long-term antiretroviral therapy in people with HIV. Sequencing used immunoSEQ v3.0 at survey level. Clones were read by immunoSEQ multiplex PCR, and TCRdb kept only the in-frame ones, dropping some. In the table there are about 30,000 clones, approximately 94% of which are singletons. This specimen consisted of unsorted PBMCs, obtained about 7.2 years after starting antiretroviral therapy. These receptors were obtained from a man over 45 with HIV.

This clone is medium-sized. This chain uses TRBV14 with TRBJ1-3; possible D gene TRBD1, 6 bases. The CDR3 runs to 15 residues. CDR1 is SGHDN, CDR2 FVKESK, per germline. Trimming pared 1 base from V and 4 bases from J, leaving 11 bases between. CDR3 sequence reads: CASSQVGRGGNTIYF. The CDR3 region has the DNA TGTGCCAGCAGCCAAGTCGGCAGGGGAGGAAACACCATATATTTT.

Worth noting for this clone: At one end the junction does not follow the germline gene, possibly because of a read error. This chain uses TRBV25-1 with TRBJ2-7; 12 bases align to TRBD1. CDR1 is MGHDK, CDR2 SYGVNS, per germline. The CDR3 runs 15 residues. The CDR3 spells CAGSGTGTGGFEQYF. Written as DNA, the CDR3 is TGTGCCGGCAGTGGAACCGGGACAGGGGGCTTCGAGCAGTACTTC.

The V call is TRBV7-9, the J call TRBJ1-6; 8 positions agree with TRBD1. The CDR3 has 14 amino acids. Germline V gene lookup returns CDR1 SEHNR and CDR2 FQNEAQ (reference sequence). V dropped 5 bases and J dropped 7; count of bases not matched to a gene: 4. CDR3: CASSQDRVNSPLHF. CDR3 DNA: TGTGCCAGCAGCCAGGACAGGGTGAATTCACCCCTCCACTTT.

V gene TRBV6-1 combines with J gene TRBJ1-2, with a possible D match to TRBD1 (5 bases). V dropped 6 bases and J dropped 4 bases, with 9 bases sitting between them. Germline assignment: CDR1 MNHNS and CDR2 SASEGT. This CDR3 contains 12 residues. The chain's CDR3 is CASSPGIYGYTF. CDR3 DNA sequence: TGTGCCAGCAGCCCAGGGATCTATGGCTACACCTTC.

J is TRBJ2-2 and V is TRBV10-1, with 12 bases fitting TRBD1. Trimming at V came to 6 bases and at J to 6 bases, leaving 5 bases not matched to a gene. Germline assignment: CDR1 WNHNN and CDR2 SYGVQD (reference sequence). The CDR3 has 15 amino acids. The CDR3 DNA follows: TGCGCCAGCAGGCCGGGACAGGGGGCCGCCGGGGAGCTGTTTTTT. This encodes CASRPGQGAAGELFF.

The chain combines TRBV27 with TRBJ2-7; 7 nucleotides agree with TRBD1. The germline V gene has CDR1 MNHEY and CDR2 SMNVEV (reference sequence). This CDR3 region has 13 residues. J gave up 2 bases and V 4 bases, and 2 bases lay outside the gene matches. CDR3 residues: CASSYGTAYEQYF. Here the CDR3 DNA reads TGTGCCAGCAGTTATGGGACAGCCTACGAGCAGTACTTC.

This rearrangement joins TRBV7-9 to TRBJ1-3; TRBD1 matches at 8 bases. The J segment lost 2 bases and the V segment lost 5 bases, leaving 17 bases of the junction unmatched. The V gene's germline CDR1 is SEHNR and CDR2 FQNEAQ (reference sequence). This CDR3 region has 19 residues. The CDR3 DNA follows: TGTGCCAGCAGCCTACATCCCGGACAGGGAGGCTCTCCTGGAAACACCATATATTTT. Amino acid sequence: CASSLHPGQGGSPGNTIYF.

This clone showed up just a few times. This chain links TRBV30 with TRBJ2-7; D is tentatively TRBD1 or TRBD2 (5 bases each). Germline CDR1 GTSNPN, CDR2 SVGIG (reference sequence). The CDR3 covers 15 residues. Trimming shortened V by 3 bases and J by 0 bases, and 15 bases separated the two germline ends. This CDR3 reads CAWSVGTGSSYEQYF. In nucleotides, the CDR3 is TGTGCCTGGAGCGTCGGGACGGGTAGCTCCTACGAGCAGTACTTC. Full variable domain (remainder filled in from reference TRBV30 and TRBJ2-7): SQTIHQWPATLVQPVGSPLSLECTVEGTSNPNLYWYRQAAGRGLQLLFYSVGIGQISSEVPQNLSASRPQDRQFILSSKKLLLSDSGFYLCAWSVGTGSSYEQYFGPGTRLTVT.

The V gene is TRBV19, the J gene TRBJ1-4, with a possible D match to TRBD1 (5 bases). In germline, CDR1 is LNHDA, CDR2 SQIVND (reference sequence). Trimming took off 5 bases at V and 7 bases at J, with 17 bases between the two ends. The CDR3 length is 15 residues. The CDR3: CASSVPRGGSEKLFF. In DNA, the CDR3 is TGTGCCAGTAGTGTCCCCCGGGGCGGAAGTGAAAAACTGTTTTTT.

This CDR3 reads CASSTQGATDTQYF. CDR3 nucleotides: TGTGCCAGCAGCACGCAGGGGGCTACAGATACGCAGTATTTT. The rearrangement links TRBV28 to TRBJ2-3; TRBD1 matches at 8 bases. Germline values: CDR1 MDHEN, CDR2 SYDVKM. Unmatched junction bases numbered 5, after V lost 6 bases and J lost 3 bases. CDR3 size: 14 residues.

This CDR3 is CASSQETSGLAPYEQYF. For the CDR3, the DNA is TGTGCCAGCAGCCAAGAGACTTCCGGGCTAGCCCCTTACGAGCAGTACTTC. This sequence joins TRBV4-2 and TRBJ2-7, with a possible D match to TRBD2 (5 bases). CDR1 is LGHNA and CDR2 is YNFKEQ in the germline V gene. The CDR3 is made up of 17 amino acids. Trimming stripped 0 bases from V and 4 bases from J, with 19 bases between.

The J gene is TRBJ2-3, the V gene TRBV9; 9 bases align to TRBD2. The CDR3 runs to 17 residues. Germline trimming cut 2 bases from V and 2 bases from J; bases unmatched to any gene: 9. Germline V gene sequence: CDR1 SGDLS, CDR2 YYNGEE. This chain's CDR3 is CASSVLLSGGATDTQYF. CDR3 DNA sequence: TGTGCCAGCAGCGTCCTACTTAGCGGGGGAGCCACAGATACGCAGTATTTT.

The chain joins TRBV6-6 to TRBJ1-2; 7 bases line up with TRBD1. Trimming at V came to 6 bases and at J to 7 bases, leaving 5 bases not matched to a gene. The CDR3 runs 12 residues. Germline CDR1 and CDR2: MNHNY and SVGAGI (reference sequence). Here the CDR3 reads CASRSTGVGYTF. For the CDR3, the DNA is TGTGCCAGCAGGTCAACAGGGGTTGGCTACACCTTC.

The genes are TRBV11-1 and TRBJ2-1; 7 nucleotides agree with TRBD2. The ends lost 6 bases at V and 6 bases at J; junction bases unmatched: 5. Germline V gene lookup returns CDR1 SGHAT and CDR2 FQDESV (reference sequence). This CDR3 is built from 13 residues. The CDR3 region is CASSPRTSNEQFF. The CDR3, as DNA: TGTGCCAGCAGTCCCCGGACTAGCAATGAGCAGTTCTTC.

This chain links TRBV5-5 with TRBJ1-3, with D hard to call. The CDR3 is 15 amino acids. CDR1 is SGHKS and CDR2 is YYEKEE in the germline V gene (reference sequence). Trimming took 4 bases from V and 3 from J, leaving 14 bases between them. The CDR3 bases are TGTGCCAGCAGCCTGGGAAAACCTTATGGAAACACCATATATTTT. Its translation: CASSLGKPYGNTIYF. The variable domain in full, completed from reference TRBV5-5 and TRBJ1-3, reads DAGVTQSPTHLIKTRGQQVTLRCSPISGHKSVSWYQQVLGQGPQFIFQYYEKEERGRGNFPDRFSARQFPNYSSELNVNALLLGDSALYLCASSLGKPYGNTIYFGEGSWLTVV.

The chain combines TRBV28 with TRBJ1-2; 7 nucleotides match TRBD1. There are 12 residues in the CDR3. The germline gives CDR1 MDHEN, CDR2 SYDVKM. V dropped 10 bases and J dropped 5; count of bases not matched to a gene: 7. CDR3 in amino acids: CATSGGTYGYTF. For the CDR3, the DNA is TGTGCCACCTCAGGGGGAACTTATGGCTACACCTTC.

V gene TRBV29-1 combines with J gene TRBJ2-1; TRBD2 matches 11 bases. The V gene's germline CDR1 is SQVTM and CDR2 ANQGSEA. There are 13 residues in the CDR3. Trimming took 7 bases from V and 7 from J; bases not matched to a gene: 6. CDR3 sequence reads: CSASGGTLNEQFF. As DNA, the CDR3 is TGCAGCGCTAGCGGGGGGACCCTTAATGAGCAGTTCTTC.

The V gene is TRBV9, the J gene TRBJ1-2; perhaps TRBD1 as D (5 bases). The CDR3 runs 13 residues. In germline, CDR1 is SGDLS, CDR2 YYNGEE. Deletions cut 0 bases from V and 7 bases from J, with 10 bases between. In DNA, the CDR3 is TGTGCCAGCAGCGTAGGCGGGGCGGGTGGCTACACCTTC. It translates to CASSVGGAGGYTF. The whole variable domain, filled in from reference TRBV9 and TRBJ1-2, reads DSGVTQTPKHLITATGQRVTLRCSPRSGDLSVYWYQQSLDQGLQFLIQYYNGEERAKGNILERFSAQQFPDLHSELNLSSLELGDSALYFCASSVGGAGGYTFGSGTRLTVV.